This T cell receptor (beta chain) was recovered during a study of blood T cell repertoires in COVID-19. Profiled with immunoSEQ multiplex PCR; TCRdb holds only in-frame clones, not every one. The sample has about 380,000 clones, around 87% seen once. Per germline, CDR1 SGHRS and CDR2 YFSETQ. This CDR3 has 16 residues. The V gene end was trimmed by 4 bases and the J gene end by 7 bases; junction bases not matched to a gene: 14. This clonotype was sampled from a man under 40 who had recovered from COVID-19. Sequenced input: PBMCs or T cells enriched from blood (not recorded which). The chain has TRBV5-1 and TRBJ2-5, with 9 bases lining up with TRBD2. In DNA, the CDR3 is TGCGCCAGCAGCCTCACCGGGACTAGCAACTACGCGACCCAGTACTTC. As protein: CASSLTGTSNYATQYF.